One and the same sample provided the 12 T cell receptor beta chains below, sequenced in a study of OX40 agonist ivuxolimab in advanced cancers. Here immunoSEQ multiplex PCR was the method, and the copy in TCRdb shows in-frame clones only, minus some. This table holds about 59,000 clones, over 80% found once. The starting material was CD4+ or CD8+ T cells sorted from blood, obtained in a trial of the OX40 agonist ivuxolimab. The receptors here all came from an adult with an advanced solid tumor such as melanoma, head and neck, liver or kidney cancer.

As DNA, the CDR3 is TGTGCCAGCAGCGTAGGAGGGGGCTCCTACGAGCAGTACTTC. This encodes CASSVGGGSYEQYF. V and J are TRBV7-2 and TRBJ2-7; D possibly uses TRBD1 or TRBD2 (6 bases each). Per germline, CDR1 SGHTA and CDR2 FQGNSA. V was trimmed by 5 bases and J by 0 bases, leaving 11 bases between them. The CDR3 is 14 amino acids.

The sample holds a few counts of this clone. The chain uses TRBV19 and TRBJ1-1; D is uncertain. The ends were cut back, 6 bases at V and 5 bases at J, with 19 bases in the middle. The CDR3 covers 15 residues. Germline CDR1 and CDR2: LNHDA and SQIVND (reference sequence). The CDR3: CASSPLGQSRTEAFF. CDR3 bases: TGTGCCAGTAGCCCTTTAGGGCAGTCCAGGACTGAAGCTTTCTTT.

The gene calls are TRBV5-4 and TRBJ1-4; D might be TRBD1 (5 bases). The CDR3 totals 15 residues. Germline V gives CDR1 SGHNT, CDR2 YYREEE (reference sequence). V lost 0 bases, J lost 8 bases, and 14 bases lay in between. The CDR3 reads CASSLAQGVGEKLFF. CDR3 sequence (DNA): TGTGCCAGCAGCTTGGCCCAGGGCGTTGGGGAAAAACTGTTTTTT.

This clone was recorded only once. In nucleotides, the CDR3 is TGTGCCAGCCGGGACAGGGGGTTCACAGATACGCAGTATTTT. Its translation is CASRDRGFTDTQYF. The chain recombines TRBV2 with TRBJ2-3; 11 nucleotides agree with TRBD1. V gave up 8 bases and J gave up 2 bases; unmatched junction bases: 3. CDR1 and CDR2 (germline): SNHLY, FYNNEI. The CDR3 extends over 14 amino acids.

V is TRBV13 and J is TRBJ1-5; the match to TRBD1 covers 7 bases. The trim removed 6 bases at V and 3 bases at J, leaving 11 bases unmatched. Germline-derived CDR1 and CDR2 are PRHDT and FYEKMQ (reference sequence). This CDR3 contains 16 residues. Here the CDR3 reads CASSLYKQGFNQPQHF. CDR3 sequence (DNA): TGTGCCAGCAGTTTGTACAAACAGGGGTTCAATCAGCCCCAGCATTTT.

The chain joins TRBV6-5 to TRBJ2-1, with TRBD1 matching over 7 bases. The CDR3 extends over 13 amino acids. J gave up 8 bases and V 5 bases, and 6 bases lay outside the gene matches. Germline CDR1 is MNHEY and CDR2 is SVGAGI. This CDR3 is CASSRGLWDEQFF. For the CDR3, the DNA is TGTGCCAGCAGTAGGGGGCTTTGGGATGAGCAGTTCTTC.

The chain recombines TRBV7-8 with TRBJ2-1; maybe TRBD1 (5 bases). CDR1 and CDR2 (germline): SGHVS, FQNEAQ. V was pared by 5 bases and J by 5 bases, with 10 bases between. CDR3 size: 13 residues. DNA of the CDR3: TGTGCCAGCAGCCTAACAGGTAACAATGAGCAGTTCTTC. The encoded protein is CASSLTGNNEQFF.

This sequence joins TRBV5-1 and TRBJ2-1, with TRBD2 identical over 8 bases. Trimming cost V 0 bases and J 2 bases; bases outside gene matches: 1. CDR1 and CDR2 from the germline V gene are SGHRS and YFSETQ. The CDR3 has 15 residues. This chain's CDR3 is CASSLVAGTYNEQFF. The DNA of the CDR3 is TGCGCCAGCAGCTTGGTAGCGGGGACCTACAATGAGCAGTTCTTC.

This clone has just a few counts. This chain connects TRBV7-9 to TRBJ1-2; D might be TRBD1 (5 bases). The CDR3 totals 16 residues. Per germline, CDR1 SEHNR and CDR2 FQNEAQ (reference sequence). V was clipped by 0 bases and J by 5 bases, with 16 bases between them. As DNA, the CDR3 is TGTGCCAGCAGCTTAGCATCGACAATGAAGGGGTATGGCTACACCTTC. Its protein product is CASSLASTMKGYGYTF.

This chain connects TRBV5-1 to TRBJ1-1; 9 nucleotides agree with TRBD1. The CDR3 spans 15 residues. Germline V CDR1 and CDR2: SGHRS, YFSETQ. J gave up 4 bases and V 0 bases, and 4 bases lay outside the gene matches. Here the CDR3 reads CASSLDRGLSTEAFF. Written as DNA, the CDR3 is TGCGCCAGCAGCTTGGACAGGGGGCTGAGCACTGAAGCTTTCTTT.

This clone was observed a few times. It is unclear where the CDR3 begins or ends on the DNA, so no DNA is shown, and the CDR3 is as TCRdb lists it. The chain combines TRBV30 with TRBJ1-2; the D segment call TRBD1 is taken from the table without a DNA check. The CDR3 totals 11 residues, both ends included. Germline CDR1 is GTSNPN and CDR2 is SVGIG (reference sequence). CDR3: CAWSVGRGSTF.

The chain has TRBV12-1 and TRBJ2-4; the tabulated D call, TRBD2, remains unverified against the DNA. TRBV12-1 is a pseudogene. The length of the CDR3 is 13 residues. The CDR3 region has the DNA TGTGCCAGCAGCGGCCTAGGCCAAAACATTCAGTACTTC. Translation: CASSGLGQNIQYF.